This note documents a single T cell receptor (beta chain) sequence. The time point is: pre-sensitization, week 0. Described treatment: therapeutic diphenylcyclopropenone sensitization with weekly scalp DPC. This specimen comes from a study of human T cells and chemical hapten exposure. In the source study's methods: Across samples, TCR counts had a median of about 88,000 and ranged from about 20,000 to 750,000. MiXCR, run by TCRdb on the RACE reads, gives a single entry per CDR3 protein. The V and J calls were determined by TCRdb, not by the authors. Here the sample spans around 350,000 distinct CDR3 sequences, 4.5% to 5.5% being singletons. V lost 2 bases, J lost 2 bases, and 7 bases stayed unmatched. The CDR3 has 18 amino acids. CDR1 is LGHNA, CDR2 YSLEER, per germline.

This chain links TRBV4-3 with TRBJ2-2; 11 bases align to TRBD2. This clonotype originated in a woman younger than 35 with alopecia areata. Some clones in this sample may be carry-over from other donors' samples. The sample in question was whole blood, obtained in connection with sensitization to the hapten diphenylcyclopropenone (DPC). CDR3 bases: TGCGCCAGCAGCCAATTTCTAGCGGGGGGCCTAAACACCGGGGAGCTGTTTTTT. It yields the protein CASSQFLAGGLNTGELFF.